Shown below are 30 T cell receptor beta chains from a single sample sequenced in a study of T cell responses to AZD1222 COVID-19 vaccine. This table comes from immunoSEQ multiplex PCR, and its TCRdb copy is limited to in-frame clones, with some not included. The table has 150,000 or so clones, roughly 87% seen once; the top ten hold 4.5% to 6.5%. Sequenced here: peripheral blood, sampled on day 0 of AZD1222 vaccination. All receptors come from an adult in good health.

The chain couples TRBV19 to TRBJ1-2; the D gene is possibly TRBD1 (6 bases). CDR3 length: 15 residues. The V gene lost 5 bases and the J gene lost 3 bases, with 16 bases spanning the gap. Looked up from germline, CDR1 is LNHDA and CDR2 is SQIVND (reference sequence). CDR3 in DNA: TGTGCCAGTAGTTATAAAGACAGGATTGACTATGGCTACACCTTC. Residues: CASSYKDRIDYGYTF.

This chain joins TRBV11-2 and TRBJ2-5; 10 bases match TRBD2. Germline lookup yields CDR1 SGHAT and CDR2 FQNNGV. J lost 2 bases, V lost 1 base, and 7 bases had no gene match. The CDR3 contains 17 residues. CDR3 sequence reads: CASSLGVTSGRQETQYF. The CDR3 DNA reads TGTGCCAGCAGCTTAGGGGTGACTAGCGGGCGGCAAGAGACCCAGTACTTC.

The chain has TRBV5-6 and TRBJ1-1, with TRBD1 as a possible D gene (5 bases). V lost 1 base, J lost 2 bases, and 12 bases lay in between. The germline V gene has CDR1 SGHDT and CDR2 YYEEEE. The CDR3 has 15 residues. The CDR3 loop is CASSLQGAVNTEAFF. In DNA, the CDR3 is TGTGCCAGCAGCTTGCAGGGAGCCGTAAACACTGAAGCTTTCTTT.

This clone has only one observation. V is TRBV28 and J is TRBJ2-7; 8 nucleotides line up with TRBD2. This CDR3 has 13 amino acids. In germline, CDR1 is MDHEN, CDR2 SYDVKM. The trim removed 5 bases at V and 5 bases at J, leaving 5 bases unmatched. CDR3 sequence: CASSSGSIHEQYF. CDR3 coding DNA: TGTGCCAGCAGTAGCGGGAGTATCCACGAGCAGTACTTC. Full variable domain (rest looked up from reference TRBV28 and TRBJ2-7): DVKVTQSSRYLVKRTGEKVFLECVQDMDHENMFWYRQDPGLGLRLIYFSYDVKMKEKGDIPEGYSVSREKKERFSLILESASTNQTSMYLCASSSGSIHEQYFGPGTRLTVT.

The chain has TRBV9 and TRBJ1-2, with 8 bases that match TRBD1. The length of the CDR3 is 17 residues. The ends lost 0 bases at V and 4 bases at J; junction bases unmatched: 11. Germline-derived CDR1 and CDR2 are SGDLS and YYNGEE. CDR3 sequence: CASSVVPGQGAVYGYTF. CDR3 nucleotides: TGTGCCAGCAGCGTAGTGCCCGGACAGGGAGCAGTCTATGGCTACACCTTC.

This chain links TRBV5-4 with TRBJ1-1; TRBD1 might be the D (5 bases). With 1 base removed from V and 7 bases from J, the gap between germline ends came to 11 bases. CDR3 length equals 13 residues. CDR1 and CDR2 from the germline V gene are SGHNT and YYREEE (reference sequence). Written as DNA, the CDR3 is TGTGCCAGCAGCTTGATAGGCCAGGGTGAAGCTTTCTTT. Amino acids: CASSLIGQGEAFF.

The genes are TRBV18 and TRBJ1-4, with a weak D call TRBD1 (5 bases). Germline V lookup: CDR1 KGHSH, CDR2 LQKENI. The CDR3 totals 17 residues. Trimming pared 3 bases from V and 6 bases from J, leaving 20 bases between. The CDR3, as DNA: TGTGCCAGCTCACCGAGCCGCGCGGGGGAACTATATGAAAAACTGTTTTTT. Protein: CASSPSRAGELYEKLFF. The full variable domain, rest sourced from reference TRBV18 and TRBJ1-4, is NAGVMQNPRHLVRRRGQEARLRCSPMKGHSHVYWYRQLPEEGLKFMVYLQKENIIDESGMPKERFSAEFPKEGPSILRIQQVVRGDSAAYFCASSPSRAGELYEKLFFGSGTQLSVL.

The genes are TRBV19 and TRBJ1-1; D call uncertain. Germline values: CDR1 LNHDA, CDR2 SQIVND (reference sequence). CDR3 length: 13 amino acids. The V gene lost 5 bases and the J gene lost 0 bases, with 7 bases spanning the gap. CDR3 bases: TGTGCCAGTAGTCCACTTATGAACACTGAAGCTTTCTTT. It is translated as CASSPLMNTEAFF.

This chain uses TRBV6-4 with TRBJ1-5; D call uncertain. The germline V gene has CDR1 MRHNA and CDR2 SNTAGT. The CDR3 is 13 residues long. Trimming took off 5 bases at V and 4 bases at J, with 9 bases between the two ends. In nucleotides, the CDR3 is TGTGCCAGCAGTAACACAGCAAATCAGCCCCAGCATTTT. Translating gives CASSNTANQPQHF.

The chain uses TRBV19 and TRBJ2-1, with a weak D call TRBD1 (6 bases). V lost 7 bases and J 2 bases, leaving 21 bases between the germline ends. Germline assignment: CDR1 LNHDA and CDR2 SQIVND (reference sequence). The CDR3 is 17 amino acids. Here the CDR3 DNA reads TGTGCCAGTACCCCAAGGGGGATGACGATAACCTACAATGAGCAGTTCTTC. It is translated as CASTPRGMTITYNEQFF. Combining the CDR3 with reference TRBV19 and TRBJ2-1 gives the whole variable domain DGGITQSPKYLFRKEGQNVTLSCEQNLNHDAMYWYRQDPGQGLRLIYYSQIVNDFQKGDIAEGYSVSREKKESFPLTVTSAQKNPTAFYLCASTPRGMTITYNEQFFGPGTRLTVL.

The rearrangement joins TRBV7-2 to TRBJ2-7, with D perhaps assigned TRBD1 or TRBD2 (5 bases each). CDR3 length equals 15 residues. The V gene's germline CDR1 is SGHTA and CDR2 FQGNSA. The V and J ends lost 4 bases and 5 bases respectively, with 18 bases between them. For the CDR3, the DNA is TGTGCCAGCAGCTCACGGGGCCTAAGGGGAGACGAGCAGTACTTC. Residues: CASSSRGLRGDEQYF.

V gene TRBV7-2 combines with J gene TRBJ2-7; 7 bases agree with TRBD2. The V gene's germline CDR1 is SGHTA and CDR2 FQGNSA. With 5 bases clipped from V and 4 bases from J, the junction kept 11 bases outside the gene matches. The CDR3 runs 15 residues. The CDR3 DNA is TGTGCCAGCAGCCGGGGACGGGAGGCGGTGTACGAGCAGTACTTC. Residues: CASSRGREAVYEQYF.

The genes are TRBV2 and TRBJ1-2; D call uncertain. CDR1 and CDR2 from the germline V gene are SNHLY and FYNNEI. V was pared by 2 bases and J by 2 bases, with 12 bases between. The CDR3 loop spans 15 amino acids. The CDR3 coding sequence is TGTGCCAGCAGTGAAAGCCCGAGCACCAACTATGGCTACACCTTC. This translates into CASSESPSTNYGYTF.

V is TRBV13 and J is TRBJ2-7; D perhaps matches TRBD1 (5 bases). The V end was cut by 3 bases, the J end by 5 bases, with 14 bases between. CDR1 is PRHDT, CDR2 FYEKMQ, per germline (reference sequence). This CDR3 is built from 14 residues. CDR3 DNA sequence: TGTGCCAGCAGCTTCAAGGGGCGCCCGGACGAGCAGTACTTC. Translation: CASSFKGRPDEQYF.

V is TRBV20-1 and J is TRBJ1-1; tentatively, D is TRBD1 (6 bases). With 3 bases removed from V and 3 bases from J, the gap between germline ends came to 11 bases. The CDR3 runs 13 residues. Germline CDR1 reads DFQATT; CDR2 reads SNEGSKA (reference sequence). CDR3 coding DNA: TGCAGTGCTAGTGAGGACAGATACACTGAAGCTTTCTTT. It translates to CSASEDRYTEAFF.

The chain is built from TRBV5-1 and TRBJ2-2; 7 positions match TRBD1. The CDR3 is 15 residues long. The V gene end was trimmed by 0 bases and the J gene end by 4 bases; junction bases not matched to a gene: 3. From germline, CDR1 is SGHRS and CDR2 YFSETQ. CDR3: CASSLEGASTGELFF. The CDR3 DNA reads as TGCGCCAGCAGCTTGGAGGGGGCGAGCACCGGGGAGCTGTTTTTT.

The rearrangement links TRBV9 to TRBJ2-7; D unclear. Germline V gene sequence: CDR1 SGDLS, CDR2 YYNGEE. CDR3 length: 14 amino acids. V lost 0 bases to trimming and J lost 6 bases, with 13 bases between them. DNA for the CDR3: TGTGCCAGCAGCGTAGATCTTTACGTGTCCGAGCAGTACTTC. It codes for CASSVDLYVSEQYF. Filled out from reference TRBV9 and TRBJ2-7, the complete variable domain reads DSGVTQTPKHLITATGQRVTLRCSPRSGDLSVYWYQQSLDQGLQFLIQYYNGEERAKGNILERFSAQQFPDLHSELNLSSLELGDSALYFCASSVDLYVSEQYFGPGTRLTVT.

This chain joins TRBV4-2 and TRBJ2-7; 8 nucleotides agree with TRBD2. This CDR3 spans 15 amino acids. V lost 0 bases, J lost 3 bases, and 4 bases stayed unmatched. Germline V CDR1 and CDR2: LGHNA, YNFKEQ. The CDR3 region has the DNA TGTGCCAGCAGCCAAGATCCAGCGGGAGTCTACGAGCAGTACTTC. It is translated as CASSQDPAGVYEQYF.

V gene TRBV28 combines with J gene TRBJ1-1; D possibly corresponds to TRBD1 (5 bases). The V end lost 7 bases, the J end lost 6 bases, and 15 bases lay between the germline ends. In germline, CDR1 is MDHEN, CDR2 SYDVKM. The CDR3 covers 13 residues. The CDR3 sequence is CASTTVGRAEAFF. CDR3 in DNA: TGTGCCAGCACCACAGTGGGACGAGCTGAAGCTTTCTTT.

The chain links TRBV5-1 to TRBJ1-1; 8 bases are shared with TRBD1. The CDR3 spans 15 residues. J gave up 2 bases and V 4 bases, and 7 bases lay outside the gene matches. From germline, CDR1 is SGHRS and CDR2 YFSETQ. The CDR3 DNA follows: TGCGCCAGCAGCCTAAGCGGGACAGGCAACACTGAAGCTTTCTTT. This translates into CASSLSGTGNTEAFF. Full variable domain (missing parts from reference TRBV5-1 and TRBJ1-1): KAGVTQTPRYLIKTRGQQVTLSCSPISGHRSVSWYQQTPGQGLQFLFEYFSETQRNKGNFPGRFSGRQFSNSRSEMNVSTLELGDSALYLCASSLSGTGNTEAFFGQGTRLTVV.

This clone was recorded only once. The chain links TRBV5-8 to TRBJ1-6; TRBD1 might be the D (6 bases). Trimming took off 3 bases at V and 7 bases at J, with 8 bases between the two ends. The CDR3 spans 13 residues. The V gene's germline CDR1 is SGHTS and CDR2 YDEGEE. The CDR3 DNA follows: TGTGCCAGCAGCTGGGGGCGGAATTCACCCCTCCACTTT. Translation: CASSWGRNSPLHF.

V gene TRBV15 combines with J gene TRBJ2-1, with a tentative D call TRBD2 (5 bases). Between the trimmed V and J ends, which lost 0 bases and 1 base, there was a span of 19 bases. The CDR3 extends over 19 amino acids. Looked up from germline, CDR1 is LNHNV and CDR2 is YYDKDF (reference sequence). CDR3 amino acids: CATSRDRVGVRRSYNEQFF. The CDR3 bases are TGTGCCACCAGCAGAGATAGGGTGGGAGTGAGGCGGTCCTACAATGAGCAGTTCTTC.

Concerning this clone: The same CDR3 arises from other DNA sequences in this sample as well. J is TRBJ1-1 and V is TRBV28; D gene unclear. CDR3 length: 12 residues. Germline CDR1 reads MDHEN; CDR2 reads SYDVKM. V was cut by 2 bases and J by 0 bases, with 1 base left in between. The CDR3 DNA sequence: TGTGCCAGCAGTTTAGTGAACACTGAAGCTTTCTTT. Translation: CASSLVNTEAFF. Combining the CDR3 with reference TRBV28 and TRBJ1-1 gives the whole variable domain DVKVTQSSRYLVKRTGEKVFLECVQDMDHENMFWYRQDPGLGLRLIYFSYDVKMKEKGDIPEGYSVSREKKERFSLILESASTNQTSMYLCASSLVNTEAFFGQGTRLTVV.

The chain links TRBV20-1 to TRBJ2-3, with a possible D match to TRBD2 (5 bases). Trimming took off 3 bases at V and 5 bases at J, with 9 bases between the two ends. Germline V gives CDR1 DFQATT, CDR2 SNEGSKA (reference sequence). This CDR3 has 12 amino acids. The CDR3 reads CSASWGVDTQYF. For the CDR3, the DNA is TGCAGTGCTAGTTGGGGAGTAGATACGCAGTATTTT.

This sequence joins TRBV7-9 and TRBJ1-3; D not certain. This CDR3 is built from 16 residues. V shed 3 bases and J shed 0 bases, with 12 bases lying between them. Looked up from germline, CDR1 is SEHNR and CDR2 is FQNEAQ (reference sequence). The CDR3 DNA sequence: TGTGCCAGCAGCTTTTTTGTGGCCATCTCTGGAAACACCATATATTTT. Amino acid sequence: CASSFFVAISGNTIYF.

The chain combines TRBV24-1 with TRBJ2-2; 9 bases agree with TRBD1. CDR1 is KGHDR and CDR2 is SFDVKD in the germline V gene. The CDR3 contains 17 residues. V lost 0 bases to trimming and J lost 2 bases; unmatched junction nucleotides: 3. The CDR3, as DNA: TGTGCCACCAGTGATTTGGGGGACAGGGCTAACACCGGGGAGCTGTTTTTT. It encodes CATSDLGDRANTGELFF.

The chain couples TRBV7-2 to TRBJ1-3; no definite D call. The CDR3 is 13 residues long. Germline CDR1 and CDR2: SGHTA and FQGNSA. V was pared by 4 bases and J by 8 bases, with 12 bases between. In nucleotides, the CDR3 is TGTGCCAGCAGCTCGGTAACCGGGGACACCATATATTTT. This codes for CASSSVTGDTIYF.

The rearrangement joins TRBV29-1 to TRBJ1-2, with D uncertain. Germline V gene lookup returns CDR1 SQVTM and CDR2 ANQGSEA. The germline V and J ends were trimmed by 4 bases and 0 bases, with 18 bases remaining between them. This CDR3 is 16 amino acids long. The CDR3 region is CSVAIYRQQANYGYTF. CDR3 bases: TGCAGCGTTGCTATTTACCGACAACAAGCTAACTATGGCTACACCTTC.

The rearrangement joins TRBV2 to TRBJ1-2; no definite D call. V was pared by 2 bases and J by 5 bases, with 0 bases between. This CDR3 is built from 10 residues. CDR1 is SNHLY and CDR2 is FYNNEI in the germline V gene. CDR3 sequence (DNA): TGTGCCAGCAGTGAATATGGCTACACCTTC. It yields the protein CASSEYGYTF. Combining the CDR3 with reference TRBV2 and TRBJ1-2 gives the whole variable domain EPEVTQTPSHQVTQMGQEVILRCVPISNHLYFYWYRQILGQKVEFLVSFYNNEISEKSEIFDDQFSVERPDGSNFTLKIRSTKLEDSAMYFCASSEYGYTFGSGTRLTVV.

Points on this clone: One junction end does not reproduce the germline sequence, and a read error may be involved. The rearrangement links TRBV6-5 to TRBJ1-2; D perhaps matches TRBD1 (5 bases). The CDR3 sequence is 12 residues long. The germline V gene has CDR1 MNHEY and CDR2 SVGAGI. The CDR3 DNA reads TGTGCCAGCAGTTACCGATTGGGGGGGTTGGTCTTC. Protein sequence: CASSYRLGGLVF.